These T cell receptor beta chains were read from a single sample in a study of cytomegalovirus exposure and HLA in healthy donors. The repertoire was sequenced with immunoSEQ multiplex PCR; TCRdb's copy has only in-frame clones and lacks some. Here the sample spans 95,000 to 150,000 clones, around 96% being singletons. Sequenced sample: PBMCs. These receptors all come from a man younger than 30 in good health and CMV-seronegative. CDR3s include the opening cysteine and the closing phenylalanine or tryptophan. Fields, in order: V gene, CDR3 length, J gene, CDR3 protein.

V gene: TRBV4-1; CDR3 length: 15; J gene: TRBJ2-1; CDR3 protein: CASSPGTSIVNEQFF
V gene: TRBV27; CDR3 length: 13; J gene: TRBJ1-4; CDR3 protein: CASGTATNEKLFF
V gene: TRBV7-2; CDR3 length: 15; J gene: TRBJ2-7; CDR3 protein: CASIERTGISYEQYF
V gene: TRBV4-1; CDR3 length: 15; J gene: TRBJ2-7; CDR3 protein: CASSQVMTPAYEQYF
V gene: TRBV7-9; CDR3 length: 14; J gene: TRBJ2-5; CDR3 protein: CASSFGTGEETQYF
V gene: TRBV9; CDR3 length: 15; J gene: TRBJ2-1; CDR3 protein: CASSVVAGSYNEQFF
V gene: TRBV28; CDR3 length: 16; J gene: TRBJ2-5; CDR3 protein: CASSRGLAGGQETQYF
V gene: TRBV4-2; CDR3 length: 18; J gene: TRBJ1-3; CDR3 protein: CASSQEGHTGGGGNTIYF
V gene: TRBV19; CDR3 length: 12; J gene: TRBJ1-5; CDR3 protein: CAVRQGKQPQHF
V gene: TRBV4-3; CDR3 length: 13; J gene: TRBJ1-5; CDR3 protein: CASSQAGNQPQHF
V gene: TRBV29-1; CDR3 length: 12; J gene: TRBJ2-3; CDR3 protein: CSARVGTDTQYF
V gene: TRBV25-1; CDR3 length: 15; J gene: TRBJ2-5; CDR3 protein: CASSEWGQGKETQYF
V gene: TRBV6-5; CDR3 length: 14; J gene: TRBJ1-3; CDR3 protein: CASRGQNSGNTIYF
V gene: TRBV23-1; CDR3 length: 13; J gene: TRBJ1-4; CDR3 protein: CASSQGRREKLFF
V gene: TRBV27; CDR3 length: 16; J gene: TRBJ2-7; CDR3 protein: CASSATLSVPTYEQYF
V gene: TRBV4-2; CDR3 length: 16; J gene: TRBJ2-6; CDR3 protein: CASSQDAGSGANVLTF
V gene: TRBV5-4; CDR3 length: 15; J gene: TRBJ1-2; CDR3 protein: CASSLGPGLLDGYTF
V gene: TRBV4-3; CDR3 length: 17; J gene: TRBJ2-1; CDR3 protein: CASSQEWPPSSYNEQFF
V gene: TRBV7-8; CDR3 length: 15; J gene: TRBJ2-7; CDR3 protein: CASSLVSGKGYEQYF
V gene: TRBV19; CDR3 length: 13; J gene: TRBJ1-1; CDR3 protein: CASTWGGHTEAFF
V gene: TRBV7-9; CDR3 length: 15; J gene: TRBJ1-1; CDR3 protein: CASSARQGWSTEAFF
V gene: TRBV7-9; CDR3 length: 14; J gene: TRBJ1-2; CDR3 protein: CASTLTGSNYGYTF
V gene: TRBV29-1; CDR3 length: 17; J gene: TRBJ2-7; CDR3 protein: CSVGGLPPSEGGYEQYF
V gene: TRBV11-2; CDR3 length: 14; J gene: TRBJ2-1; CDR3 protein: CASSLTPGDNEQFF
V gene: TRBV9; CDR3 length: 14; J gene: TRBJ2-5; CDR3 protein: CASSPRDFQETQYF
V gene: TRBV10-3; CDR3 length: 12; J gene: TRBJ1-1; CDR3 protein: CAISGESTEAFF
V gene: TRBV29-1; CDR3 length: 15; J gene: TRBJ1-5; CDR3 protein: CSVELTGESNQPQHF
V gene: TRBV19; CDR3 length: 15; J gene: TRBJ1-5; CDR3 protein: CASSIGFFQDQPQHF
V gene: TRBV29-1; CDR3 length: 14; J gene: TRBJ2-1; CDR3 protein: CSAMNPDSYNEQFF
V gene: TRBV13; CDR3 length: 15; J gene: TRBJ2-5; CDR3 protein: CASSFGTSGQETQYF
V gene: TRBV2; CDR3 length: 17; J gene: TRBJ2-1; CDR3 protein: CASRGIEGQGSYNEQFF
V gene: TRBV21-1; CDR3 length: 16; J gene: TRBJ2-7; CDR3 protein: CASTRTSGRRSYEQYF
V gene: TRBV5-6; CDR3 length: 13; J gene: TRBJ2-1; CDR3 protein: CASEQTSGSEQFF
V gene: TRBV5-6; CDR3 length: 15; J gene: TRBJ2-1; CDR3 protein: CASSLVLDRVNEQFF
V gene: TRBV7-9; CDR3 length: 15; J gene: TRBJ2-1; CDR3 protein: CASTSVSGSGNEQFF
V gene: TRBV7-3; CDR3 length: 14; J gene: TRBJ2-1; CDR3 protein: CASSLNSGDSEQFF
V gene: TRBV28; CDR3 length: 15; J gene: TRBJ2-7; CDR3 protein: CASSFGEERVYEQYF
V gene: TRBV29-1; CDR3 length: 15; J gene: TRBJ1-1; CDR3 protein: CSVLAGAIMNTEAFF
V gene: TRBV6-6; CDR3 length: 15; J gene: TRBJ2-1; CDR3 protein: CASSHRDFSYNEQFF
V gene: TRBV9; CDR3 length: 17; J gene: TRBJ2-1; CDR3 protein: CASSGPGSGIPANEQFF
V gene: TRBV28; CDR3 length: 17; J gene: TRBJ2-5; CDR3 protein: CASSLAGASGEEETQYF
V gene: TRBV5-4; CDR3 length: 13; J gene: TRBJ1-1; CDR3 protein: CASSLDKNTEAFF
V gene: TRBV28; CDR3 length: 17; J gene: TRBJ2-3; CDR3 protein: CASSPERLAGLTDTQYF